This T cell receptor beta chain is from a study of beta chain features in type 1 diabetes. Every bit of the isolated RNA underwent reverse transcription, so sequencing read expressed TCRB transcripts. Assay used: immunoSEQ multiplex PCR; TCRdb lists only in-frame clones, some missing. Altogether around 200,000 clones are present, approximately 13% being singletons, with the ten largest covering about 0.58%. The CDR3 is 17 amino acids. In germline, CDR1 is LGHNA, CDR2 YSLEER. Trimming removed 0 bases from V and 0 bases from J; junction bases left unmatched: 3. The sequence derives from a woman aged 18-29 years in good health. Material for sequencing was central memory CD4+ T cells from blood. The V gene is TRBV4-3, the J gene TRBJ1-5, with 9 bases lining up with TRBD1. The CDR3, as DNA: TGCGCCAGCAGCCAAGATTGGGGACAGGGTAGCAATCAGCCCCAGCATTTT. Amino acid sequence: CASSQDWGQGSNQPQHF.